At least ten counts were recorded for the clone carrying this TCR beta chain. The target antigen is unknown. This entry comes from a study of regulatory T cells in long-lasting Graves disease. General study points: With a small sample size, accuracy may have been reduced. TCR diversity was lower in persistent Graves' patients than in newly diagnosed ones. Among samples with persistent disease, TRBV28, TRBJ1-2 and TRBJ2-5 were favored.

Documented time point: newly diagnosed GD, antithyroid drugs for less than 3 months. TCR sequences were obtained from RNA taken from PBMCs. The CDR3 consists of 17 residues. Trimming took 1 base from V and 9 from J, leaving 22 bases between them. The V gene's germline CDR1 is LGHDT and CDR2 YNNKEL (reference sequence). CDR3 regions were amplified by Arm-PCR using iRepertoire HTBI primers to build TCR beta libraries. TCRdb passed the multiplex PCR reads through MiXCR, listing each CDR3 protein once. The sample gives around 400,000 distinct CDR3 sequences, approximately 12% of which show up once; approximately 17% is in the top ten. These data were likewise used in another study, on T cells in Graves' hyperthyroidism and ophthalmopathy. As that study records: The HTBI primer set drove a first-round RT-PCR of the TCR CDR3.

The chain recombines TRBV3-1 with TRBJ2-1, with TRBD1 as a possible D gene (5 bases). Sequences were derived from peripheral blood mononuclear cells (PBMCs), sampled at new diagnosis, from a patient treated with antithyroid drugs. This clonotype was sampled from a woman aged 18-29 years with Graves disease. CDR3 in amino acids: CASSQGALELATGEQFF. DNA of the CDR3: TGTGCCAGCAGCCAAGGGGCTCTAGAGCTTGCCACAGGTGAGCAGTTCTTC.